The next 5 T cell receptor beta chains were all read from a single sample in a study of T-cell memory formation after mild COVID-19. TCRdb reprocessed the 5' RACE reads with MiXCR, giving one entry per CDR3 protein. The sample records 350,000 to 500,000 distinct CDR3 sequences, around 17% being singletons. Sequenced material: PBMCs or a T cell subset sorted from them (not recorded which). Receptors originate from a man in his late teens or twenties who had mild COVID-19 (a few samples of this study predate the infection). Cell type and time point are not known.

The CDR3 reads CASRRDSHSGANVLTF. CDR3 bases: TGTGCCAGCCGGAGGGACAGCCACTCTGGGGCCAACGTCCTGACTTTC. The chain combines TRBV9 with TRBJ2-6; TRBD1 might be the D (7 bases). The CDR3 length is 16 residues. Trimming cost V 7 bases and J 0 bases, with 14 bases left between them. CDR1 and CDR2 from the germline V gene are SGDLS and YYNGEE. The whole variable domain, filled in from reference TRBV9 and TRBJ2-6, reads DSGVTQTPKHLITATGQRVTLRCSPRSGDLSVYWYQQSLDQGLQFLIQYYNGEERAKGNILERFSAQQFPDLHSELNLSSLELGDSALYFCASRRDSHSGANVLTFGAGSRLTVL.

The gene calls are TRBV9 and TRBJ1-1, with D unclear. Germline CDR1 and CDR2: SGDLS and YYNGEE. Trimming cost V 4 bases and J 10 bases, with 17 bases left between them. The CDR3 covers 13 residues. The CDR3 DNA reads TGTGCCAGCAGCCCCCCCGGGGAGCTCGGAGCTTTCTTT. The encoded protein is CASSPPGELGAFF.

This clonotype was picked up a small number of times. This chain joins TRBV12-3 or TRBV12-4 and TRBJ1-2, with 7 bases fitting TRBD1. The CDR3 runs to 13 residues. After removal of 4 bases from V and 4 bases from J, the junction contained 3 bases not matched to a gene. DNA for the CDR3: TGTGCCAGCAGTTCCTACAGGGGCTATGGCTACACCTTC. Its translation: CASSSYRGYGYTF.

This clonotype was counted a few times. The V gene is TRBV10-2, the J gene TRBJ1-2, with TRBD1 as a possible D gene (6 bases). This CDR3 has 15 residues. Trimming pared 2 bases from V and 6 bases from J, leaving 16 bases between. CDR1 WSHSY and CDR2 SAAADI come from the germline V gene. CDR3 residues: CASSEVIRGPHGYTF. In nucleotides, the CDR3 is TGCGCCAGCAGTGAGGTGATCCGGGGGCCTCATGGCTACACCTTC.

There are a few counts of this clonotype. The CDR3 region is CASSVYNTGELFF. The CDR3 bases are TGTGCCAGCAGCGTTTACAACACCGGGGAGCTGTTTTTT. The chain links TRBV9 to TRBJ2-2; no definite D call. V shed 2 bases and J shed 2 bases, with 4 bases lying between them. Germline values: CDR1 SGDLS, CDR2 YYNGEE. There are 13 residues in the CDR3.